This TCR beta chain was identified in a study of regulatory T cells in long-lasting Graves disease. Sample time point: persistent/refractory GD, antithyroid drugs over 5 years with positive TRAb. With RNA extracted from PBMCs as input, the TCR library was made. For TCR beta, libraries came from iRepertoire HTBI primers and Arm-PCR of CDR3 regions. Using its own MiXCR run on the multiplex PCR reads, TCRdb lists one record per CDR3 protein. The sample shows about 420,000 distinct CDR3 sequences, 23% of them seen only once. This clonotype was seen only a few times. The source was peripheral blood mononuclear cells (PBMCs), collected when the disease was refractory, from a patient treated with antithyroid drugs. The sequence derives from a female donor with Graves disease.

CDR3 in amino acids: CASSLGTGMLNTEAFF. CDR3 sequence (DNA): TGTGCCAGCTCACTGGGGACAGGGATGTTGAACACTGAAGCTTTCTTT. The V gene is TRBV18, the J gene TRBJ1-1, with TRBD1 matching over 9 bases. The germline V gene encodes CDR1 KGHSH and CDR2 LQKENI. CDR3 length: 16 residues. J lost 0 bases, V lost 4 bases, and 6 bases had no gene match.